The table lists the clone carrying this TCR beta chain with a few counts. These data belong to a study of T cells in Graves' hyperthyroidism and ophthalmopathy. These patients, aged 18 to 65, had recently diagnosed hyperthyroidism lasting under 2 months. Exclusions: uncontrolled infection, other autoimmune disease, pregnancy, lactation. PBMCs stemmed from over 7.5 ml fresh peripheral blood. The CDR3 consists of 11 residues. V was shortened by 5 bases and J by 7 bases, with 6 bases between the two germline ends. RNA transcripts gave rise to amplified TCR beta CDR3 regions. The TCR CDR3 was amplified in a first-round RT-PCR using the HTBI primer set. TCRdb used MiXCR to reprocess the multiplex PCR reads, holding one entry per CDR3 protein. The sample has more than 450,000 distinct CDR3 sequences; around 13% are singletons.

The chain uses TRBV12-3 or TRBV12-4 and TRBJ1-3; the D is unclear. The receptor was derived from a woman between 35 and 50 years old with Graves' hyperthyroidism. The sequenced sample was blood. CDR3 nucleotides: TGTGCCAGCAGTCAGCAGAACACCATATATTTT. The encoded protein is CASSQQNTIYF.